Each of the 26 T cell receptor beta chains below was sequenced from the same sample in a study of shared clonotypes between healthy human individuals. TCRdb's copy holds only in-frame clones and misses some; the assay was immunoSEQ multiplex PCR. Here the sample spans fewer than 850,000 clones, about two thirds being singletons. Input material: memory CD4+ T cells sorted from blood. Subset reported: CD45RA-negative fraction. All receptors derive from a woman aged 30 to 39 in good health.

This chain connects TRBV28 to TRBJ2-3; 7 bases map to TRBD1. Unmatched junction bases numbered 12, after V lost 4 bases and J lost 2 bases. This CDR3 has 17 residues. Per germline, CDR1 MDHEN and CDR2 SYDVKM. The CDR3 bases are TGTGCCAGCAGTTGGGGACAGCTCAACACCCTCACAGATACGCAGTATTTT. Protein product: CASSWGQLNTLTDTQYF.

V is TRBV19 and J is TRBJ1-4; D not certain. The CDR3 spans 13 residues. V was trimmed by 3 bases and J by 8 bases, leaving 10 bases between them. Germline assignment: CDR1 LNHDA and CDR2 SQIVND (reference sequence). CDR3 loop: CASSISTEEKLFF. CDR3 coding DNA: TGTGCCAGTAGTATCTCCACGGAAGAAAAACTGTTTTTT.

V gene TRBV5-1 combines with J gene TRBJ2-1; the D is unclear. CDR1 and CDR2 (germline): SGHRS, YFSETQ. Trimming removed 4 bases from V and 12 bases from J, with 14 bases in between. This CDR3 has 12 amino acids. CDR3 coding DNA: TGCGCCAGCAGCCTCTCGACCGAGAGGCAGTTCTTC. Translated: CASSLSTERQFF.

The chain employs TRBV6-1 and TRBJ1-5, with D unresolved. Germline V gives CDR1 MNHNS, CDR2 SASEGT. This CDR3 is built from 14 residues. Deletions cut 5 bases from V and 5 bases from J, with 13 bases between. DNA of the CDR3: TGTGCCAGCAGTTCATTATTTGGGGATCAGCCCCAGCATTTT. Protein sequence: CASSSLFGDQPQHF.

This clone was counted between two and nine times. The V gene is TRBV28, the J gene TRBJ1-2; no clear D gene. The germline V gene has CDR1 MDHEN and CDR2 SYDVKM. V lost 6 bases and J 0 bases, leaving 14 bases between the germline ends. The CDR3 runs 15 residues. The CDR3 region has the DNA TGTGCCAGCAGGGCCTCGGACCAAACTAACTATGGCTACACCTTC. The encoded protein is CASRASDQTNYGYTF.

J is TRBJ2-6 and V is TRBV27; D unclear. The CDR3 runs 14 residues. Germline CDR1 is MNHEY and CDR2 is SMNVEV (reference sequence). Trimming removed 7 bases at V and 2 bases at J, with 9 bases between. The CDR3, as DNA: TGTGCCAGCACCATCTTCCCTGGGGCCAACGTCCTGACTTTC. Encoded protein: CASTIFPGANVLTF.

The chain carries TRBV29-1 and TRBJ2-1; the match to TRBD2 covers 10 bases. Per germline, CDR1 SQVTM and CDR2 ANQGSEA. The J segment lost 10 bases and the V segment lost 1 base, leaving 10 bases of the junction unmatched. The CDR3 runs to 15 residues. CDR3 nucleotide sequence: TGCAGCGTTGAAGTTGGGCTAGCGGGAGTAGGAGAGCAGTTCTTC. Protein: CSVEVGLAGVGEQFF.

This CDR3 reads CASSLRGDGGFSGYTF. DNA of the CDR3: TGTGCCAGCTCCCTCCGAGGGGATGGGGGGTTTTCTGGCTACACCTTC. The genes are TRBV18 and TRBJ1-2, with D maybe TRBD1 (5 bases). The CDR3 has 16 residues. Germline CDR1 is KGHSH and CDR2 is LQKENI. V lost 6 bases to trimming and J lost 7 bases, with 24 bases between them. Supplemented by reference TRBV18 and TRBJ1-2, the full variable domain reads NAGVMQNPRHLVRRRGQEARLRCSPMKGHSHVYWYRQLPEEGLKFMVYLQKENIIDESGMPKERFSAEFPKEGPSILRIQQVVRGDSAAYFCASSLRGDGGFSGYTFGSGTRLTVV.

V usage is TRBV2 and J usage is TRBJ2-7, with D unclear. The germline V gene has CDR1 SNHLY and CDR2 FYNNEI. The CDR3 is 13 amino acids. Trimming stripped 4 bases from V and 3 bases from J, with 10 bases between. CDR3 DNA: TGTGCCAGCAGTGCCGTCCCGGACTACGAGCAGTACTTC. Protein product: CASSAVPDYEQYF.

The chain couples TRBV23-1 to TRBJ2-5, with D possibly being TRBD2 (5 bases). The DNA end is more similar to TRBJ2-7, so the J call may be wrong. TRBV23-1 is treated as an ORF (open reading frame) with a function not yet certain. The CDR3 contains 14 residues. The CDR3 loop is CASRTISHTYEQYF. The CDR3 DNA follows: TGCGCCAGCAGGACTATTTCGCATACCTACGAGCAGTACTTC.

This sequence joins TRBV10-3 and TRBJ2-2, with 9 bases aligning to TRBD1. V gave up 6 bases and J gave up 7 bases; unmatched junction bases: 21. The CDR3 is made up of 19 amino acids. CDR1 and CDR2 from the germline V gene are ENHRY and SYGVKD. CDR3: CAIREDRGARVGHGGELFF. The CDR3 nucleotides are TGTGCCATCAGGGAGGACAGGGGAGCCAGGGTGGGCCATGGCGGGGAGCTGTTTTTT.

The DNA for the CDR3 is TGTGCCAGTACGACCCCGGGTGGGAACGGGGAGCTGTTTTTT. Its protein is CASTTPGGNGELFF. The J gene is TRBJ2-2, the V gene TRBV19, with D unresolved. Trimming removed 7 bases at V and 7 bases at J, with 16 bases between. Germline CDR1 and CDR2: LNHDA and SQIVND (reference sequence). The CDR3 loop spans 14 amino acids. The whole variable domain, remainder taken from reference TRBV19 and TRBJ2-2, is DGGITQSPKYLFRKEGQNVTLSCEQNLNHDAMYWYRQDPGQGLRLIYYSQIVNDFQKGDIAEGYSVSREKKESFPLTVTSAQKNPTAFYLCASTTPGGNGELFFGEGSRLTVL.

About this clone: Other DNA sequences of this sample code for an identical CDR3. The genes are TRBV28 and TRBJ1-2; the match to TRBD1 covers 7 bases. The J segment lost 4 bases and the V segment lost 4 bases, leaving 0 bases of the junction unmatched. The CDR3 spans 12 residues. Germline lookup yields CDR1 MDHEN and CDR2 SYDVKM. The CDR3 here is CASSSGGYGYTF. The CDR3 bases are TGTGCCAGCAGTTCAGGGGGCTATGGCTACACCTTC.

On this clone: Other DNA variants within this sample encode the same CDR3. Here the CDR3 reads CAWSVQAYEQYF. The CDR3 DNA follows: TGTGCCTGGAGTGTCCAGGCGTACGAGCAGTACTTC. The chain uses TRBV30 and TRBJ2-7; D is unresolved. CDR1 and CDR2 from the germline V gene are GTSNPN and SVGIG (reference sequence). The germline V and J ends were trimmed by 0 bases and 4 bases, with 7 bases remaining between them. The CDR3 has 12 residues.

The chain recombines TRBV13 with TRBJ1-5; no clear D. The CDR3 has 12 amino acids. Trimming removed 5 bases at V and 9 bases at J, with 11 bases between. The V gene's germline CDR1 is PRHDT and CDR2 FYEKMQ (reference sequence). The CDR3 sequence: CASSPRRGPQHF. DNA for the CDR3: TGTGCCAGCAGCCCCCGACGAGGGCCCCAGCATTTT.

This clone was recorded once. The chain joins TRBV10-3 to TRBJ2-5, with D perhaps matching TRBD2 (5 bases). There are 16 residues in the CDR3. Germline lookup yields CDR1 ENHRY and CDR2 SYGVKD. The V and J ends lost 6 bases and 2 bases respectively, with 19 bases between them. This chain's CDR3 is CAIRSSIEGSQETQYF. CDR3 in DNA: TGTGCCATCAGGTCATCAATAGAGGGATCACAAGAGACCCAGTACTTC.

This clone was recorded at least ten times. The CDR3 nucleotides are TGTGCCAGCCACAGCTTAGTTGGAAACACCATATATTTT. The encoded protein is CASHSLVGNTIYF. The V gene is TRBV2, the J gene TRBJ1-3; D not certain. There are 13 residues in the CDR3. The ends were cut back, 8 bases at V and 3 bases at J, with 11 bases in the middle. Germline CDR1 is SNHLY and CDR2 is FYNNEI.

V is TRBV5-4 and J is TRBJ2-7, with a weak D call TRBD2 (6 bases). The V end was cut by 4 bases, the J end by 2 bases, with 16 bases between. The CDR3 has 15 residues. Germline V lookup: CDR1 SGHNT, CDR2 YYREEE (reference sequence). The CDR3, as DNA: TGTGCCAGCAGCAGCAGTAGCGGTACGGCCTACGAGCAGTACTTC. Residues: CASSSSSGTAYEQYF.

This clone was detected only a few times. This chain connects TRBV21-1 to TRBJ2-7. TRBV21-1 is recorded as a pseudogene. CDR3 length: 22 amino acids. CDR3 sequence: CASSCLPGIRPPTCRAVYEQYF. In nucleotides, the CDR3 is TGTGCCAGCAGCTGCCTGCCCGGGATTCGCCCACCCACCTGCAGGGCCGTCTACGAGCAGTACTTC.

The chain combines TRBV11-2 with TRBJ2-5, with 9 bases aligning to TRBD2. The CDR3 runs 15 residues. V gave up 1 base and J gave up 6 bases; unmatched junction bases: 6. Germline values: CDR1 SGHAT, CDR2 FQNNGV. The CDR3 bases are TGTGCCAGCAGCTTAGCCCTAGCGGGGAGCCAGACCCAGTACTTC. Translation gives CASSLALAGSQTQYF. The full variable domain, with the rest looked up from reference TRBV11-2 and TRBJ2-5, is EAGVAQSPRYKIIEKRQSVAFWCNPISGHATLYWYQQILGQGPKLLIQFQNNGVVDDSQLPKDRFSAERLKGVDSTLKIQPAKLEDSAVYLCASSLALAGSQTQYFGPGTRLLVL.

V usage is TRBV19 and J usage is TRBJ2-1; D may match TRBD1 or TRBD2 (5 bases each). The ends were cut back, 3 bases at V and 7 bases at J, with 13 bases in the middle. The CDR3 sequence is 14 residues long. Germline V CDR1 and CDR2: LNHDA, SQIVND (reference sequence). The CDR3 sequence: CASSISGTGNEQFF. DNA for the CDR3: TGTGCCAGTAGTATCAGTGGGACCGGGAATGAGCAGTTCTTC.

The CDR3 DNA reads TGTGCCAGTAGTCCCTCAGAAGGTAGGGCATCTTACGAGCAGTACTTC. This sequence encodes CASSPSEGRASYEQYF. The chain joins TRBV19 to TRBJ2-7; D not resolved. This CDR3 spans 16 amino acids. The germline V gene has CDR1 LNHDA and CDR2 SQIVND (reference sequence). Trimming pared 5 bases from V and 4 bases from J, leaving 21 bases between. Using reference TRBV19 and TRBJ2-7 for the parts outside the CDR3, the full variable domain is DGGITQSPKYLFRKEGQNVTLSCEQNLNHDAMYWYRQDPGQGLRLIYYSQIVNDFQKGDIAEGYSVSREKKESFPLTVTSAQKNPTAFYLCASSPSEGRASYEQYFGPGTRLTVT.

The chain links TRBV5-1 to TRBJ1-4; TRBD1 is a possible D gene (5 bases). The ends were cut back, 4 bases at V and 4 bases at J, with 17 bases in the middle. Looked up from germline, CDR1 is SGHRS and CDR2 is YFSETQ. This CDR3 is built from 16 residues. The DNA of the CDR3 is TGCGCCAGCAGCGACCGACCGGGGGGTGGTAATGAAAAACTGTTTTTT. Translated, it gives CASSDRPGGGNEKLFF. Complete variable domain (other parts from reference TRBV5-1 and TRBJ1-4): KAGVTQTPRYLIKTRGQQVTLSCSPISGHRSVSWYQQTPGQGLQFLFEYFSETQRNKGNFPGRFSGRQFSNSRSEMNVSTLELGDSALYLCASSDRPGGGNEKLFFGSGTQLSVL.

At least ten counts were recorded for this clone. The chain is built from TRBV9 and TRBJ1-4; D is ambiguous. CDR3 size: 15 residues. CDR1 is SGDLS and CDR2 is YYNGEE in the germline V gene. The germline V and J ends were trimmed by 3 bases and 2 bases, with 11 bases remaining between them. CDR3 bases: TGTGCCAGCAGCGGTCGGGTAACGACTAATGAAAAACTGTTTTTT. It specifies CASSGRVTTNEKLFF.

This clone has a handful of counts. The V gene is TRBV27, the J gene TRBJ1-4; D gene ambiguous. CDR3 length: 14 amino acids. Looked up from germline, CDR1 is MNHEY and CDR2 is SMNVEV (reference sequence). Between the trimmed V and J ends, which lost 4 bases and 8 bases, there was a span of 14 bases. The DNA of the CDR3 is TGTGCCAGCAGTTATAACCAACGGAGGGAAAAACTGTTTTTT. Translated: CASSYNQRREKLFF.

This chain joins TRBV7-9 and TRBJ2-3; 7 nucleotides line up with TRBD1. There are 16 residues in the CDR3. The germline V gene has CDR1 SEHNR and CDR2 FQNEAQ (reference sequence). V lost 9 bases and J lost 1; bases outside the gene matches: 13. The CDR3 coding sequence is TGTGCCAGTTATCAAGGGGGCAGCGGACGCACAGATACGCAGTATTTT. Protein: CASYQGGSGRTDTQYF.